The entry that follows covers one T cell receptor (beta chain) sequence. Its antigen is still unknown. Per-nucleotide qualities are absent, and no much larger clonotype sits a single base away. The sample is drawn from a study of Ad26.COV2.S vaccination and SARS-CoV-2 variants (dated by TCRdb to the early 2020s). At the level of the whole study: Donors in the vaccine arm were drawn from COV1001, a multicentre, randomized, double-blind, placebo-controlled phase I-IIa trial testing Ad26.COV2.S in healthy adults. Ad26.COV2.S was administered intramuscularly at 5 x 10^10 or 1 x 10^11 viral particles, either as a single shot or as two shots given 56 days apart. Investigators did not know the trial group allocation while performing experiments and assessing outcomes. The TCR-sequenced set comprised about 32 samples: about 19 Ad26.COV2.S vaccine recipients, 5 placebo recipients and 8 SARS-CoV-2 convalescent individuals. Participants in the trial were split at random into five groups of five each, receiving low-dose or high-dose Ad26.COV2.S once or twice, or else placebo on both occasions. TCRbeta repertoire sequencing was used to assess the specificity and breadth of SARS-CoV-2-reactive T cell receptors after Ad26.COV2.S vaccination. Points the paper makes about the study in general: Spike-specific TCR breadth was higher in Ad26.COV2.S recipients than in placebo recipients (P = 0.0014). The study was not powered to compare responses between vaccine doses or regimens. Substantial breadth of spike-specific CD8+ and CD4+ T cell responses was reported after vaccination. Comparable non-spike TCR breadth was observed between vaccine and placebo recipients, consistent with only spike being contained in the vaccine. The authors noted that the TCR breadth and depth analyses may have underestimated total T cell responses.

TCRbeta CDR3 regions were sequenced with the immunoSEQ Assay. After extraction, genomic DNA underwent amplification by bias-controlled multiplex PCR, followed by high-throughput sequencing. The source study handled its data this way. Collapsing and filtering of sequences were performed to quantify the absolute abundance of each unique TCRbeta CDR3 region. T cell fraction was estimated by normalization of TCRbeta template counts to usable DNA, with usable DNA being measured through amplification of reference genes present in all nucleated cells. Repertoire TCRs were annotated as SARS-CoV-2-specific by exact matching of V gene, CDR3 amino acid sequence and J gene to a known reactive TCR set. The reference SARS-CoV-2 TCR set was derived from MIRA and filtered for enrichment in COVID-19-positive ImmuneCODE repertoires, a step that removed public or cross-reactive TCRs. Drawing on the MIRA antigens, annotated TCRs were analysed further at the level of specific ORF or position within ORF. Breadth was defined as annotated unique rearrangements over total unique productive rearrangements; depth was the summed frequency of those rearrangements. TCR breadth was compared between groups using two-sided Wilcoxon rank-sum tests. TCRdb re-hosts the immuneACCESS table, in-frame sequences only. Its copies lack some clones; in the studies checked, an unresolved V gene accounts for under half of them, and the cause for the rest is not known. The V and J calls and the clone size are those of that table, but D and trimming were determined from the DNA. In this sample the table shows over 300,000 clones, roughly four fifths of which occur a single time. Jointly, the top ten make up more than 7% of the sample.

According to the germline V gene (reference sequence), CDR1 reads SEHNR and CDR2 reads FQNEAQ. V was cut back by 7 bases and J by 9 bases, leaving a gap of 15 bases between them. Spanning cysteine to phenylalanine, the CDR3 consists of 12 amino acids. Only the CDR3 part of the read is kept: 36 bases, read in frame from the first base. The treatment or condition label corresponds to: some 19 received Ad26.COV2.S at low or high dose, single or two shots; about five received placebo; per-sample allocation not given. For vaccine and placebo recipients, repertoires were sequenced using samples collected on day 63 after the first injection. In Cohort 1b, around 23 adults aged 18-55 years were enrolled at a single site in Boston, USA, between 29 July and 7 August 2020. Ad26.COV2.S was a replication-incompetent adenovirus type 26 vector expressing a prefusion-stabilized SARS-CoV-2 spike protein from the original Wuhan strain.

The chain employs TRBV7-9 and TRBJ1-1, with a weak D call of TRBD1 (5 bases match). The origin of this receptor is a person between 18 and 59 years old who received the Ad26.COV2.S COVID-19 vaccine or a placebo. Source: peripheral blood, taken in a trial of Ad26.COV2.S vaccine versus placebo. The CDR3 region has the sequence CASTPKRGKAFF. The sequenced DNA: TGTGCCAGCACCCCTAAGAGGGGTAAAGCTTTCTTT.